One sample yielded the 9 T cell receptor beta chains listed below, sequenced in a study of cytomegalovirus exposure and HLA in healthy donors. In the PCR, 60 Vbeta and 13 Jbeta primers were used. TCRdb keeps only in-frame clones here, not all; method: immunoSEQ multiplex PCR. This sample has around 99,000 clones; around two thirds occur once, and the top ten carry around 15%. What was sequenced was PBMCs. These receptors came from a woman in her thirties or forties in good health and CMV-seropositive.

The chain is built from TRBV19 and TRBJ1-5; 11 bases fit TRBD1. V trimming: 6 bases; J trimming: 4 bases; junction bases outside the gene matches: 14. The germline CDR1 and CDR2 sequences are LNHDA and SQIVND (reference sequence). The CDR3 contains 18 residues. The CDR3 region has the DNA TGTGCCAGTAGCCGGTCCGGGACAGGGGGATCGTGGAATCAGCCCCAGCATTTT. This codes for CASSRSGTGGSWNQPQHF.

J is TRBJ2-7 and V is TRBV6-1; TRBD1 agrees at 7 bases. The germline gives CDR1 MNHNS, CDR2 SASEGT. This CDR3 spans 15 amino acids. V lost 4 bases, J lost 2 bases, and 8 bases stayed unmatched. CDR3 bases: TGTGCCAGCAGTGCCCGTCAAGGGACAGCCTACGAGCAGTACTTC. Translation gives CASSARQGTAYEQYF.

As concerns this clone: An end of the junction differs from the germline gene, which may be a read error. The V gene is TRBV12-5, the J gene TRBJ1-1; D call uncertain. CDR3 size: 11 residues. Germline CDR1 reads LGHNT; CDR2 reads FRNRAP. The DNA of the CDR3 is TGTGCTAGTGGTTTGGAGATGGCGGTCACCTTT. Amino acid sequence: CASGLEMAVTF.

The CDR3 region is CASSEGPGGYEQYF. In nucleotides, the CDR3 is TGTGCCAGCAGTGAAGGGCCAGGGGGCTACGAGCAGTACTTC. This sequence joins TRBV6-1 and TRBJ2-7, with TRBD1 matching over 7 bases. Germline V gives CDR1 MNHNS, CDR2 SASEGT. After removal of 1 base from V and 3 bases from J, the junction contained 3 bases not matched to a gene. The length of the CDR3 is 14 residues.

This chain links TRBV2 with TRBJ2-1, with 12 nucleotides matching TRBD2. The junction had 8 bases not matched to a gene; V was cut back by 8 bases and J by 6 bases. The length of the CDR3 is 15 residues. The germline V gene encodes CDR1 SNHLY and CDR2 FYNNEI. CDR3 sequence reads: CASELAGGPGNEQFF. The CDR3 nucleotides read TGTGCCAGCGAGCTAGCGGGGGGGCCTGGCAATGAGCAGTTCTTC.

This clone was counted a few times. The chain links TRBV6-5 to TRBJ1-6; D remains ambiguous. CDR1 and CDR2 from the germline V gene are MNHEY and SVGAGI. Trimming took 0 bases from V and 4 from J, leaving 10 bases between them. CDR3 length equals 16 residues. The CDR3 nucleotides read TGTGCCAGCAGTTACTCGAGGGCAGCTTATAATTCACCCCTCCACTTT. This translates into CASSYSRAAYNSPLHF.

The chain recombines TRBV25-1 with TRBJ2-7, with TRBD1 matching over 9 bases. The V segment lost 4 bases and the J segment 10 bases; nucleotides outside the gene matches: 8. The germline V gene has CDR1 MGHDK and CDR2 SYGVNS. CDR3 length equals 13 residues. CDR3 nucleotides: TGTGCCAGCAGTGGGACAGGGGCCAGAGGACAGTACTTC. Protein sequence: CASSGTGARGQYF.

This chain links TRBV2 with TRBJ2-4, with a tentative D call TRBD1 (6 bases). Germline loops: CDR1 SNHLY, CDR2 FYNNEI. Trimming took off 6 bases at V and 3 bases at J, with 12 bases between the two ends. The CDR3 consists of 14 residues. DNA for the CDR3: TGTGCCAGCAGCTATACAGGGCTCAAAAACATTCAGTACTTC. Protein product: CASSYTGLKNIQYF.

The V gene is TRBV7-9, the J gene TRBJ2-7; 7 bases line up with TRBD2. Germline CDR1 SEHNR, CDR2 FQNEAQ (reference sequence). The CDR3 loop spans 17 amino acids. With 2 bases clipped from V and 3 bases from J, the junction kept 13 bases outside the gene matches. Here the CDR3 DNA reads TGTGCCAGCAGCTTATCTCCCTATGGACGGGACTACTACGAGCAGTACTTC. Its protein is CASSLSPYGRDYYEQYF.